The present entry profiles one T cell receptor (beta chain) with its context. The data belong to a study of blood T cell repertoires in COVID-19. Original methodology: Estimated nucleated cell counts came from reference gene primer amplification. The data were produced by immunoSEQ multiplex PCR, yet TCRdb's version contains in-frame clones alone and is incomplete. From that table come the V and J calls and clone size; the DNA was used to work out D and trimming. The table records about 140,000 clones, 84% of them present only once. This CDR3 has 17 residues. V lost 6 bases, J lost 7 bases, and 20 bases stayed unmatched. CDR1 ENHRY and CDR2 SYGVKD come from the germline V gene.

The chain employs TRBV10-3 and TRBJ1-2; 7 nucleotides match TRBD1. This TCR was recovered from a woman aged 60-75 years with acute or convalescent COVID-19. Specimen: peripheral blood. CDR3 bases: TGTGCCATCAGACCCGGACAGGCCCAGAGGGGGAAGGCTGGCTACACCTTC. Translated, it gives CAIRPGQAQRGKAGYTF.